Here is one T cell receptor beta chain with its context. Sequencing was performed with immunoSEQ multiplex PCR; in TCRdb, only in-frame clones are kept and a portion is missing. Here the sample spans 280,000 or so clones, over 75% being singletons. This entry is derived from a study of blood T cell repertoires in COVID-19. In the study overall: T cells, B-cell-depleted T cells, or PBMCs supplied cDNA or gDNA.

CDR3 length: 13 residues. The ends were cut back, 5 bases at V and 7 bases at J, with 16 bases in the middle. Germline V gene sequence: CDR1 SGHRS, CDR2 YFSETQ. This clonotype originated in a man aged 30-40 years who had recovered from COVID-19. Specimen: PBMCs or T cells enriched from blood (not recorded which). V usage is TRBV5-1 and J usage is TRBJ2-7; TRBD1 might be the D (6 bases). The CDR3, as DNA: TGCGCCAGCAGAAATACAGGGTCGGGGGAGCAGTACTTC. Translated: CASRNTGSGEQYF. Variable domain in full (rest from reference TRBV5-1 and TRBJ2-7): KAGVTQTPRYLIKTRGQQVTLSCSPISGHRSVSWYQQTPGQGLQFLFEYFSETQRNKGNFPGRFSGRQFSNSRSEMNVSTLELGDSALYLCASRNTGSGEQYFGPGTRLTVT.